One T cell receptor beta chain is described in this entry. Its cognate antigen is unknown. This sample was taken from a study of response to subunit inactivated influenza vaccine. General study results and limits: Seasonal influenza vaccination, on each occasion, was suggested by the authors to recruit few new T cells.

TCRdb fed the RT-PCR reads into MiXCR, producing one record per CDR3 protein. In the table there are some 850,000 distinct CDR3 sequences, 15% to 20% of which are singletons. The CDR3 extends over 15 amino acids. V lost 3 bases and J lost 7; bases outside the gene matches: 6. The sequence came from a man aged 50 to 59 who received an inactivated influenza vaccine. The sequenced sample was PBMCs from blood, obtained more than 4 days after vaccination. The chain links TRBV12-3 or TRBV12-4 to TRBJ1-5, with 10 bases matching TRBD1. CDR3 residues: CASSFGTGEGQPQHF. In DNA form, the CDR3 reads TGTGCCAGCAGTTTTGGGACAGGGGAGGGACAGCCCCAGCATTTT.